This TCR beta chain was captured in a study of blood T cell repertoires in COVID-19. Across the whole study: The cDNA or gDNA used as material had been derived from T cells, B-cell-depleted T cells, or PBMCs.

Losses at the gene ends were 4 bases for V and 8 bases for J; bases not matched to a gene: 11. The CDR3 extends over 15 amino acids. The germline gives CDR1 LNHDA, CDR2 SQIVND (reference sequence). Original handling: How many nucleated cells were present was estimated from reference gene primer amplification. The table came from immunoSEQ multiplex PCR; TCRdb's copy has only in-frame clones and leaves some out. V, J and clone size are those of that table, while D and trimming were read from the DNA. The sample shows about 480,000 clones, 88% of them seen only once. The TCR was taken from a woman in her forties who had recovered from COVID-19. The material sequenced was PBMCs or T cells enriched from blood (not recorded which). The chain is built from TRBV19 and TRBJ1-2; 9 nucleotides agree with TRBD1. In DNA form, the CDR3 reads TGTGCCAGTAGTACAACAGGGGGCGCGGATGACGGCTACACCTTC. This gives the protein CASSTTGGADDGYTF.